The text below deals with one T cell receptor (beta chain). Antigen: not known. The sample comes from a study of cytomegalovirus exposure and HLA in healthy donors. Across the study: Falling in the Caucasian-associated ancestry cluster were 81% of under 500 genotyped donors.

General study findings and limits: Later work found most CMV-associated TCR beta chains apparently HLA-restricted. The likely explanation for a cluster of highly shared sequence variants was sequencing artifact.

Primers included in the PCR were 60 Vbeta and 13 Jbeta primers. TCRdb's table, derived via immunoSEQ multiplex PCR, lists solely in-frame clones and lacks some. The sample shows about 220,000 clones, approximately 80% of them seen only once. This CDR3 comprises 15 residues. Trimming took off 1 base at V and 6 bases at J, with 15 bases between the two ends. Germline assignment: CDR1 SGHTA and CDR2 FQGNSA. The receptor comes from a boy aged 2 to 10 in good health and CMV-seronegative. The specimen was PBMCs. This chain uses TRBV7-2 with TRBJ1-2; TRBD1 is a possible D gene (6 bases). CDR3 DNA: TGTGCCAGCAGCTTAGTACGCCAGGGGACGGATGGCTACACCTTC. This translates into CASSLVRQGTDGYTF. Full variable domain (rest looked up from reference TRBV7-2 and TRBJ1-2): GAGVSQSPSNKVTEKGKDVELRCDPISGHTALYWYRQSLGQGLEFLIYFQGNSAPDKSGLPSDRFSAERTGGSVSTLTIQRTQQEDSAVYLCASSLVRQGTDGYTFGSGTRLTVV.